This passage covers 24 T cell receptor beta chains from one sample sequenced in a study of neurological immune-mediated disorders. TCRdb analysed the 5' RACE reads with MiXCR anew, one entry per CDR3 protein. The sample shows some 20,000 distinct CDR3 sequences, roughly 15% of them seen only once. Material for sequencing was CD4+ T cells from blood. Receptors originate from an older woman with HTLV-1-associated myelopathy (HAM/TSP).

This clonotype was seen repeatedly, ten times or more. This chain links TRBV5-5 with TRBJ2-2; 7 bases map to TRBD2. Looked up from germline, CDR1 is SGHKS and CDR2 is YYEKEE (reference sequence). V lost 6 bases, J lost 6 bases, and 11 bases stayed unmatched. The CDR3 spans 15 residues. CDR3 amino acids: CASTLVGRRAGELFF. The CDR3 region has the DNA TGTGCCAGCACCCTCGTCGGGAGGCGGGCCGGGGAGCTGTTTTTT.

The genes are TRBV7-2 and TRBJ2-1, with TRBD2 identical over 9 bases. This CDR3 region has 15 residues. Trimming cost V 6 bases and J 5 bases; bases outside gene matches: 8. Germline CDR1 is SGHTA and CDR2 is FQGNSA. CDR3: CASRPGGGADNEQFF. In DNA, the CDR3 is TGTGCCAGCAGACCCGGCGGGGGGGCGGACAATGAGCAGTTCTTC.

The chain is built from TRBV20-1 and TRBJ2-3; perhaps TRBD2 as D (6 bases). Germline CDR1 is DFQATT and CDR2 is SNEGSKA (reference sequence). This CDR3 is built from 13 residues. Trimming stripped 5 bases from V and 4 bases from J, with 13 bases between. The CDR3 bases are TGCAGTGCTGAGACACGGGGGTCAGATACGCAGTATTTT. Encoded protein: CSAETRGSDTQYF.

This clonotype has at least ten counts. The J gene is TRBJ1-2, the V gene TRBV20-1, with 7 bases identical to TRBD1. The length of the CDR3 is 13 residues. Trimming took 6 bases from V and 6 from J; bases not matched to a gene: 10. Germline assignment: CDR1 DFQATT and CDR2 SNEGSKA (reference sequence). The CDR3 region has the DNA TGCAGTGCCAGGAAGGAGGGGGCTCATGGCTACACCTTC. Residues: CSARKEGAHGYTF.

This clonotype was detected ten times or more. The chain employs TRBV20-1 and TRBJ2-5, with D maybe TRBD2 (6 bases). The germline V gene encodes CDR1 DFQATT and CDR2 SNEGSKA (reference sequence). V was trimmed by 5 bases and J by 6 bases, leaving 19 bases between them. CDR3 length: 14 amino acids. The CDR3 reads CSAHPPGVLQTQYF. DNA of the CDR3: TGCAGTGCTCATCCTCCGGGGGTTCTGCAGACCCAGTACTTC.

This clonotype has at least ten counts. The chain recombines TRBV5-1 with TRBJ2-3, with D possibly TRBD2 on 7 matching bases. Germline CDR1 reads SGHRS; CDR2 reads YFSETQ. Between the trimmed V and J ends, which lost 1 base and 6 bases, there was a span of 21 bases. The CDR3 has 17 residues. The CDR3 spells CASSLTGLTGGLDTQYF. The CDR3 coding sequence is TGCGCCAGCAGCTTGACCGGGCTAACGGGGGGCCTGGATACGCAGTATTTT. Supplemented by reference TRBV5-1 and TRBJ2-3, the full variable domain reads KAGVTQTPRYLIKTRGQQVTLSCSPISGHRSVSWYQQTPGQGLQFLFEYFSETQRNKGNFPGRFSGRQFSNSRSEMNVSTLELGDSALYLCASSLTGLTGGLDTQYFGPGTRLTVL.

This clonotype is medium-sized by share. The rearrangement joins TRBV9 to TRBJ2-3; 10 bases agree with TRBD2. Per the germline V gene, CDR1 is SGDLS and CDR2 is YYNGEE. The CDR3 spans 15 residues. V trimming: 4 bases; J trimming: 4 bases; junction bases outside the gene matches: 6. CDR3 DNA: TGTGCCAGCAGCAATACCGGGACTAGCGCAGATACGCAGTATTTT. Translation gives CASSNTGTSADTQYF.

This clonotype was observed many times. This chain connects TRBV29-1 to TRBJ2-5, with D unresolved. V shed 7 bases and J shed 0 bases, with 9 bases lying between them. The germline CDR1 and CDR2 sequences are SQVTM and ANQGSEA. The CDR3 spans 12 residues. The CDR3 reads CSGGVNQETQYF. The CDR3 region has the DNA TGCAGCGGTGGGGTCAACCAAGAGACCCAGTACTTC.

This clonotype was seen many times. The chain uses TRBV3-1 and TRBJ2-7; the D is unclear. The V end was cut by 5 bases, the J end by 2 bases, with 13 bases between. The germline V gene encodes CDR1 LGHDT and CDR2 YNNKEL (reference sequence). CDR3 length: 14 amino acids. The CDR3: CASSSTYNTYEQYF. DNA for the CDR3: TGTGCCAGCAGCTCCACGTACAATACCTACGAGCAGTACTTC.

On this clonotype itself: This could be a read error, since a much larger clone is one nucleotide away. This rearrangement joins TRBV11-2 to TRBJ2-7; perhaps TRBD1 as D (5 bases). The CDR3 sequence is 15 residues long. Germline V gene data show CDR1 as SGHAT and CDR2 as FQNNGV. For the CDR3, the DNA is TGTGCCAACAGCTTAGCATGGGGCGGCTCCTACGAGCAGTACTTC. Protein sequence: CANSLAWGGSYEQYF.

This clonotype was seen repeatedly, ten times or more. V and J are TRBV27 and TRBJ1-5; no reliable D call. The germline V and J ends were trimmed by 7 bases and 9 bases, with 7 bases remaining between them. CDR1 and CDR2 from the germline V gene are MNHEY and SMNVEV (reference sequence). The length of the CDR3 is 10 residues. CDR3 sequence (DNA): TGTGCCAGCAACAGTATGCCCCAGCATTTT. As protein: CASNSMPQHF.

This clonotype was observed at least ten times. The chain couples TRBV7-2 to TRBJ1-2, with D uncertain. The CDR3 sequence is 12 residues long. From germline, CDR1 is SGHTA and CDR2 FQGNSA. Trimming shortened V by 5 bases and J by 7 bases, and 11 bases separated the two germline ends. The CDR3 DNA sequence: TGTGCCAGCAGCCCTCAAATGGGTGGCTACACCTTC. Protein: CASSPQMGGYTF.

This clonotype was seen ten or more times. The V and J genes are TRBV24-1 and TRBJ2-2, with 7 bases identical to TRBD1. The germline gives CDR1 KGHDR, CDR2 SFDVKD. Trimming took 4 bases from V and 1 from J; bases not matched to a gene: 8. This CDR3 is built from 17 residues. The CDR3 bases are TGTGCCACCAGTGAAGCCGGGACAGTCTTGAACACCGGGGAGCTGTTTTTT. As protein: CATSEAGTVLNTGELFF.

This clonotype was recorded many times. The chain links TRBV20-1 to TRBJ2-3; 8 bases match TRBD1. This CDR3 region has 13 residues. The germline gives CDR1 DFQATT, CDR2 SNEGSKA (reference sequence). V shed 3 bases and J 8 bases; nucleotides not matched to a gene: 7. The CDR3 nucleotides are TGCAGTGCTAGGTACAGGACAGGGACTACGCAGTATTTT. As protein: CSARYRTGTTQYF.

This clonotype occurred many times. The chain couples TRBV6-2 or TRBV6-3 to TRBJ2-7; D ambiguous. CDR1 is MNHEY, CDR2 SVGEGT, per germline. Deletions cut 5 bases from V and 5 bases from J, with 7 bases between. CDR3 length equals 11 residues. CDR3: CASSNDDEQYF. As DNA, the CDR3 is TGTGCCAGCAGTAACGACGACGAGCAGTACTTC.

This clonotype has at least ten counts. The chain is built from TRBV7-2 and TRBJ2-3; weak D call: TRBD2 (5 bases). The CDR3 extends over 11 amino acids. From germline, CDR1 is SGHTA and CDR2 FQGNSA. Trimming pared 6 bases from V and 14 bases from J, leaving 15 bases between. CDR3 coding DNA: TGTGCCAGCAGACTAGGCCCTGAAAGGTATTTT. Encoded protein: CASRLGPERYF.

This clonotype was recorded at least ten times. The chain joins TRBV5-1 to TRBJ1-1, with a possible D match to TRBD1 (5 bases). Between the trimmed V and J ends, which lost 1 base and 5 bases, there was a span of 9 bases. The CDR3 has 13 residues. Germline lookup yields CDR1 SGHRS and CDR2 YFSETQ. The CDR3 spells CASSLMTDTEAFF. Here the CDR3 DNA reads TGCGCCAGCAGCTTGATGACAGATACTGAAGCTTTCTTT.

This clonotype was seen many times. V and J are TRBV5-1 and TRBJ1-2; D uncertain. The CDR3 contains 12 residues. Germline assignment: CDR1 SGHRS and CDR2 YFSETQ. Trimming left V 4 bases short and J 8 bases short, with 12 bases between. The CDR3 DNA reads as TGCGCCAGCAGCCGAGAGGGTCGAGGCTACACCTTC. This encodes CASSREGRGYTF.

This clonotype is medium-sized by share. V and J are TRBV20-1 and TRBJ2-2; 13 bases are a match to TRBD2. The junction had 3 bases not matched to a gene; V was cut back by 6 bases and J by 5 bases. The V gene's germline CDR1 is DFQATT and CDR2 SNEGSKA (reference sequence). CDR3 size: 14 residues. CDR3: CSATSGRGTGELFF. The DNA for the CDR3 is TGCAGTGCCACTAGCGGGAGGGGGACCGGGGAGCTGTTTTTT.

This clonotype was counted ten times or more. V and J are TRBV11-3 and TRBJ1-3; D may be TRBD1 (5 bases). CDR1 and CDR2 from the germline V gene are SGHNT and YENEEA. CDR3 length: 16 amino acids. V was clipped by 1 base and J by 0 bases, with 10 bases between them. CDR3 region: CASSLAGDSSGNTIYF. Here the CDR3 DNA reads TGTGCCAGCAGCTTAGCTGGGGACTCCTCTGGAAACACCATATATTTT.

This clonotype was counted at least ten times. This chain connects TRBV7-2 to TRBJ2-1; 9 bases are shared with TRBD1. The CDR3 totals 15 residues. In germline, CDR1 is SGHTA, CDR2 FQGNSA. Trimming took 5 bases from V and 6 from J; bases not matched to a gene: 8. The chain's CDR3 is CASSPGQGRVNEQFF. CDR3 sequence (DNA): TGTGCCAGCAGCCCGGGACAGGGAAGGGTCAATGAGCAGTTCTTC.

In this sample, this clonotype turned up a few times. The chain uses TRBV5-1 and TRBJ1-4, with D unclear. Trimming took 1 base from V and 10 from J, leaving 5 bases between them. This CDR3 is 11 amino acids long. Per germline, CDR1 SGHRS and CDR2 YFSETQ. The CDR3 is CASSLSGKLFF. The CDR3 DNA reads TGCGCCAGCAGCTTGAGTGGAAAACTGTTTTTT.

Ten or more counts support this clonotype. The rearrangement joins TRBV6-6 to TRBJ1-2, with unresolved D. The CDR3 contains 13 residues. CDR1 and CDR2 (germline): MNHNY, SVGAGI (reference sequence). The germline V and J ends were trimmed by 0 bases and 3 bases, with 5 bases remaining between them. The CDR3 here is CASSYSPDYGYTF. Written as DNA, the CDR3 is TGTGCCAGCAGTTACTCGCCAGACTATGGCTACACCTTC.

The genes are TRBV6-5 and TRBJ2-3; TRBD1 matches at 8 bases. Germline loops: CDR1 MNHEY, CDR2 SVGAGI. The CDR3 sequence is 15 residues long. Losses at the gene ends were 6 bases for V and 0 bases for J; bases not matched to a gene: 5. CDR3 loop: CASRVTGVSTDTQYF. CDR3 sequence (DNA): TGTGCCAGCAGAGTGACAGGGGTGAGCACAGATACGCAGTATTTT.